The 8 T cell receptor beta chains in this list originate from one sample, sequenced in a study of CXCR3-negative and CXCR3-positive naive CD8 T cells. What these receptors recognize is not known. The study, taken as a whole, reports: Naive CXCR3-positive cells had TRB CDR3s more hydrophobic than those of CXCR3-negative naive cells.

TRB cDNA was prepared as libraries by UMI-labeled 5' RACE. TCRdb derives one entry per CDR3 protein from the 5' RACE reads, leaving out DNA. The table counts around 60,000 distinct CDR3 sequences; under 0.9% lies in the top ten. The sequenced material came from naive CXCR3+ CD8+ T cells from blood. Subset given: CD45RO-CCR7+CD27+CD95- naive CD8+ T cells expressing CXCR3 (TNR3+). The receptors stem from a human donor in good health. Some clones in this sample may be carry-over from other donors' samples.

The rearrangement joins TRBV5-1 to TRBJ2-7; TCRdb reports TRBD2, a call that lacks DNA to check it against. CDR1 and CDR2 from the germline V gene are SGHRS and YFSETQ. This CDR3 is 18 amino acids long. This CDR3 is CASSLEGLAGGPNYEQYF.

The genes are TRBV9 and TRBJ1-1. This CDR3 has 16 residues. Germline V gene data show CDR1 as SGDLS and CDR2 as YYNGEE. The CDR3 region is CASRPTGTLSGTEAFF.

CDR3 amino acids: CASNYSRFEGSYEQYF. The genes are TRBV6-6 and TRBJ2-7. CDR3 length: 16 amino acids. CDR1 is MNHNY and CDR2 is SVGAGI in the germline V gene (reference sequence).

The chain couples TRBV10-3 to TRBJ2-7. The CDR3 runs to 12 residues. The germline V gene has CDR1 ENHRY and CDR2 SYGVKD. CDR3 protein: CAISEMSYEQYF.

The chain has TRBV20-1 and TRBJ1-1; TCRdb picks TRBD1, but there is no DNA to check that call. This CDR3 contains 14 residues. Germline-derived CDR1 and CDR2 are DFQATT and SNEGSKA (reference sequence). CDR3 sequence reads: CSARLPDRVTEAFF.

The chain carries TRBV21-1 and TRBJ2-1. TRBV21-1 is classified as a pseudogene. The CDR3 has 11 residues. The CDR3 here is CASIPYNEQFF.

The V gene is TRBV12-3 or TRBV12-4, the J gene TRBJ2-2; the TCRdb D gene call, TRBD2, has no DNA to confirm it. The CDR3 loop spans 15 amino acids. This chain's CDR3 is CASSISEGSGGELFF.

This chain links TRBV7-9 with TRBJ2-3; TCRdb designates TRBD1, a call that cannot be tested without DNA. Germline-derived CDR1 and CDR2 are SEHNR and FQNEAQ (reference sequence). The CDR3 runs to 14 residues. The CDR3 is CASSLPLLADTQYF.